The 20 T cell receptor beta chains reported below all come from one sample, sequenced in a study of shared clonotypes between healthy human individuals. The method was immunoSEQ multiplex PCR; TCRdb's version includes in-frame clones alone and lacks a portion of them. The table includes roughly 700,000 clones, 74% detected once. Sequences were obtained from memory CD4+ T cells sorted from blood. Subset in this sample: CD45RA-negative fraction. These receptors were obtained from a woman in her thirties in good health.

J is TRBJ1-5 and V is TRBV19; 9 bases fit TRBD1. This CDR3 comprises 17 residues. Germline loops: CDR1 LNHDA, CDR2 SQIVND (reference sequence). V trimming: 6 bases; J trimming: 0 bases; junction bases outside the gene matches: 9. CDR3 amino acids: CASRRETGGYSNQPQHF. The CDR3 DNA follows: TGTGCCAGTAGGCGTGAGACAGGGGGATATAGCAATCAGCCCCAGCATTTT.

CDR3 region: CASSDFVKLFF. DNA of the CDR3: TGTGCCAGCAGTGATTTTGTAAAACTGTTTTTT. The J gene is TRBJ1-4, the V gene TRBV2; D is undetermined. Germline V CDR1 and CDR2: SNHLY, FYNNEI. The length of the CDR3 is 11 residues. Trimming shortened V by 3 bases and J by 10 bases, and 6 bases separated the two germline ends.

The genes are TRBV29-1 and TRBJ2-5, with 10 bases fitting TRBD2. Per germline, CDR1 SQVTM and CDR2 ANQGSEA. The V segment lost 5 bases and the J segment 5 bases; nucleotides outside the gene matches: 14. The CDR3 has 16 amino acids. The CDR3 DNA follows: TGCAGCGTTCCAGCGGGAGGGCCGCGATTCTGGGAGACCCAGTACTTC. This encodes CSVPAGGPRFWETQYF.

This sequence joins TRBV18 and TRBJ1-1; 8 bases line up with TRBD1. Losses at the gene ends were 5 bases for V and 3 bases for J; bases not matched to a gene: 2. There are 13 residues in the CDR3. The germline gives CDR1 KGHSH, CDR2 LQKENI. This chain's CDR3 is CASSSGGDTEAFF. The CDR3, as DNA: TGTGCCAGCTCATCAGGGGGCGACACTGAAGCTTTCTTT.

This chain connects TRBV9 to TRBJ2-3; D remains unclear. V shed 0 bases and J shed 1 base, with 3 bases lying between them. The V gene's germline CDR1 is SGDLS and CDR2 YYNGEE. This CDR3 has 13 amino acids. The CDR3 is CASSVVRTDTQYF. CDR3 in DNA: TGTGCCAGCAGCGTAGTGCGCACAGATACGCAGTATTTT.

This clone was counted many times. The chain recombines TRBV5-1 with TRBJ1-1, with TRBD1 as a possible D gene (6 bases). Per the germline V gene, CDR1 is SGHRS and CDR2 is YFSETQ. The CDR3 length is 14 residues. The V and J ends lost 4 bases and 2 bases respectively, with 12 bases between them. For the CDR3, the DNA is TGCGCCAGCAGCCCTACAGGGACAAACACTGAAGCTTTCTTT. It translates to CASSPTGTNTEAFF.

The chain recombines TRBV10-2 with TRBJ2-7, with 10 positions matching TRBD2. The CDR3 contains 15 residues. V was pared by 3 bases and J by 0 bases, with 2 bases of the junction left unmatched. CDR1 is WSHSY, CDR2 SAAADI, per germline. The DNA for the CDR3 is TGCGCCAGCAGTGATAGACTAGCGGGCTCCTACGAGCAGTACTTC. It translates to CASSDRLAGSYEQYF.

The table lists this clone with a count of one. The rearrangement uses TRBV10-3 and TRBJ2-7; no clear D gene. Germline V gives CDR1 ENHRY, CDR2 SYGVKD. There are 16 residues in the CDR3. Trimming removed 0 bases at V and 1 base at J, with 13 bases between. Here the CDR3 DNA reads TGTGCCATCAGTGAGTCTCGGAGAGCGCGTTCCTACGAGCAGTACTTC. This encodes CAISESRRARSYEQYF.

The V and J genes are TRBV5-1 and TRBJ2-1; D tentatively reads TRBD1 or TRBD2 (5 bases each). The germline V gene has CDR1 SGHRS and CDR2 YFSETQ. V was cut by 0 bases and J by 6 bases, with 13 bases left in between. The CDR3 covers 15 residues. CDR3 DNA sequence: TGCGCCAGCAGCTTGGGGGACCTTCCAAGCAATGAGCAGTTCTTC. Residues: CASSLGDLPSNEQFF.

The CDR3: CASSPRYYGYTF. CDR3 coding DNA: TGTGCCAGCAGCCCCCGTTACTATGGCTACACCTTC. The V call is TRBV28, the J call TRBJ1-2; D gene ambiguous. Germline V gene data show CDR1 as MDHEN and CDR2 as SYDVKM. CDR3 length equals 12 residues. V was pared by 6 bases and J by 3 bases, with 8 bases between.

The V and J genes are TRBV2 and TRBJ2-1; no reliable D call. The CDR3 covers 12 residues. Trimming shortened V by 7 bases and J by 0 bases, and 4 bases separated the two germline ends. Germline assignment: CDR1 SNHLY and CDR2 FYNNEI. The CDR3 DNA sequence: TGTGCCAGCATTGACTCCTACAATGAGCAGTTCTTC. It yields the protein CASIDSYNEQFF.

The rearrangement links TRBV6-1 to TRBJ2-1; TRBD1 or TRBD2 may be the D gene (5 bases each). Germline CDR1 is MNHNS and CDR2 is SASEGT. V dropped 4 bases and J dropped 10 bases, with 23 bases sitting between them. There are 16 residues in the CDR3. The CDR3 DNA sequence: TGTGCCAGCAGTGGAAAGCCGGGACGTGGGACCGGGGAGCAGTTCTTC. Translating gives CASSGKPGRGTGEQFF.

The chain links TRBV4-1 to TRBJ2-7, with 8 positions matching TRBD1. This CDR3 is built from 15 residues. The V and J ends lost 2 bases and 5 bases, in that order; junction bases with no gene match: 8. CDR1 is MGHRA and CDR2 is YSYEKL in the germline V gene. The CDR3: CASSQMDRAGNEQYF. For the CDR3, the DNA is TGCGCCAGCAGCCAAATGGACAGGGCGGGCAACGAGCAGTACTTC.

This clone was seen more than once but under ten times. The V gene is TRBV7-2, the J gene TRBJ1-1; tentative D call: TRBD1 (6 bases). The CDR3 totals 14 residues. CDR1 is SGHTA and CDR2 is FQGNSA in the germline V gene. The germline V and J ends were trimmed by 4 bases and 1 base, with 10 bases remaining between them. The CDR3 DNA reads TGTGCCAGCAGCTCGATGACAGGGAACACTGAAGCTTTCTTT. Protein sequence: CASSSMTGNTEAFF.

V is TRBV28 and J is TRBJ1-4; weak D call: TRBD1 (5 bases). Trimming removed 8 bases at V and 7 bases at J, with 14 bases between. The germline V gene has CDR1 MDHEN and CDR2 SYDVKM. This CDR3 region has 13 residues. CDR3 in amino acids: CASGDDRVEKLFF. CDR3 nucleotide sequence: TGTGCCAGCGGGGACGACCGGGTTGAAAAACTGTTTTTT. Full variable domain (remainder filled in from reference TRBV28 and TRBJ1-4): DVKVTQSSRYLVKRTGEKVFLECVQDMDHENMFWYRQDPGLGLRLIYFSYDVKMKEKGDIPEGYSVSREKKERFSLILESASTNQTSMYLCASGDDRVEKLFFGSGTQLSVL.

In regard to this clone: A read error may be the cause here, since a much bigger clone is one base away. The chain recombines TRBV7-6 with TRBJ2-7; D not certain. Trimming left V 5 bases short and J 3 bases short, with 5 bases between. Germline V gene sequence: CDR1 SGHVS, CDR2 FNYEAQ. This CDR3 contains 11 residues. As DNA, the CDR3 is TGTGCCAGCAGCGGCCACTACGAGCAGTACTTC. Its protein is CASSGHYEQYF.

V is TRBV29-1 and J is TRBJ2-1; 7 bases match TRBD1. This CDR3 has 11 residues. Germline CDR1 is SQVTM and CDR2 is ANQGSEA. CDR3 sequence reads: CSTGWDVEQFF. The DNA for the CDR3 is TGCTCGACAGGGTGGGATGTCGAGCAGTTCTTC.

This chain uses TRBV19 with TRBJ2-7; the match to TRBD2 covers 12 bases. The J segment lost 5 bases and the V segment lost 5 bases, leaving 4 bases of the junction unmatched. Germline V gives CDR1 LNHDA, CDR2 SQIVND (reference sequence). The CDR3 consists of 14 residues. The CDR3 DNA is TGTGCCAGTAGTCGGACTAGCGGGATCAACGAGCAGTACTTC. Translating gives CASSRTSGINEQYF.

This chain uses TRBV7-3 with TRBJ2-6, with D possibly matching TRBD2 (6 bases). Germline assignment: CDR1 SGHTA and CDR2 FQGTGA. CDR3 length: 18 amino acids. V lost 4 bases and J 1 base, leaving 17 bases between the germline ends. The chain's CDR3 is CASSWTGGQVSGANVLTF. For the CDR3, the DNA is TGTGCCAGCAGCTGGACCGGGGGTCAAGTGTCTGGGGCCAACGTCCTGACTTTC.

The chain carries TRBV5-1 and TRBJ2-5; the D call may be TRBD1 or TRBD2 (5 bases each). V was shortened by 4 bases and J by 2 bases, with 9 bases between the two germline ends. The CDR3 loop spans 13 amino acids. Germline V lookup: CDR1 SGHRS, CDR2 YFSETQ. The CDR3 region has the DNA TGCGCCAGCAGCCCTGAGGGGCAAGAGACCCAGTACTTC. The encoded protein is CASSPEGQETQYF.